This TCR beta chain was identified in a study of control samples from healthy donors and cancer patients. Per germline, CDR1 SGDLS and CDR2 YYNGEE. There are 16 residues in the CDR3. Comment on this clone: At one boundary the junction diverges from the germline segment, which might be a read error.

Repertoires were generated with immunoSEQ multiplex PCR, while TCRdb's copy carries only in-frame clones and drops some. The sample records approximately 150,000 clones, 85% to 90% being singletons. The sequencing sample was made of blood. The clonotype comes from a man younger than 35 in good health. The chain couples TRBV9 to TRBJ2-3; D may match TRBD1 or TRBD2 (7 bases each). CDR3 sequence reads: CASSAPQGGPADTRYF. The CDR3 coding sequence is TGTGCCAGCAGCGCCCCCCAGGGGGGGCCGGCAGATACGCGGTATTTT.